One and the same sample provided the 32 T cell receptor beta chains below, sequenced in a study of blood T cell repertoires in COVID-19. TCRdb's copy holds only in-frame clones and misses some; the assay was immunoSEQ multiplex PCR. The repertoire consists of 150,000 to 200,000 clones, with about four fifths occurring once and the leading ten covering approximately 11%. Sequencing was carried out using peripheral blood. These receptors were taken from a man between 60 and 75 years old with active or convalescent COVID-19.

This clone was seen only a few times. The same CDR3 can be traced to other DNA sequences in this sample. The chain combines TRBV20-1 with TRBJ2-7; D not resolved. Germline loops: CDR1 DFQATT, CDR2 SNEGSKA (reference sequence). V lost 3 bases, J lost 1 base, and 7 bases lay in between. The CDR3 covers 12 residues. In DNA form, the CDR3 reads TGCAGTGCTAGTTTGTCTTCCTACGAGCAGTACTTC. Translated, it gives CSASLSSYEQYF.

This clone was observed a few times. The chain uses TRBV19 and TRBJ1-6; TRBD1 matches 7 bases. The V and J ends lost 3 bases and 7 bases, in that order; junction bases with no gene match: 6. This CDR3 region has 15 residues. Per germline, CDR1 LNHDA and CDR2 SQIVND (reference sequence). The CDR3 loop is CASSILGGGNSPLHF. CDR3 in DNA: TGTGCCAGTAGTATCTTAGGGGGCGGGAATTCACCCCTCCACTTT.

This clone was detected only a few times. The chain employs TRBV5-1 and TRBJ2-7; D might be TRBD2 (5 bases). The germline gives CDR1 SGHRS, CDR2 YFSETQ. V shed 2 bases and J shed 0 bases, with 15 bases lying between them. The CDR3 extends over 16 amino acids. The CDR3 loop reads CASSLNSPDFSYEQYF. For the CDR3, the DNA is TGCGCCAGCAGCTTAAACTCCCCGGACTTCTCCTACGAGCAGTACTTC. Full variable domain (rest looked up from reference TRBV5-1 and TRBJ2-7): KAGVTQTPRYLIKTRGQQVTLSCSPISGHRSVSWYQQTPGQGLQFLFEYFSETQRNKGNFPGRFSGRQFSNSRSEMNVSTLELGDSALYLCASSLNSPDFSYEQYFGPGTRLTVT.

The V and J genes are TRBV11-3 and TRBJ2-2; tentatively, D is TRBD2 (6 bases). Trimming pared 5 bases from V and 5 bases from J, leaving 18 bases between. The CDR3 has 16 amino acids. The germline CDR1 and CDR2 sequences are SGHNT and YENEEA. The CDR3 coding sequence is TGTGCCAGCAGCGCCCAGCTGGGGGGTAGGACCGGGGAGCTGTTTTTT. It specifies CASSAQLGGRTGELFF.

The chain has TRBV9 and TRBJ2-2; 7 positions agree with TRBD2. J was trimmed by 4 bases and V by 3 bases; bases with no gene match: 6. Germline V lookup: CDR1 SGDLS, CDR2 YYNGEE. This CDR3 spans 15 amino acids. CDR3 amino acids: CASSAGTIATGELFF. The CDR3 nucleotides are TGTGCCAGCAGCGCGGGGACTATCGCCACCGGGGAGCTGTTTTTT.

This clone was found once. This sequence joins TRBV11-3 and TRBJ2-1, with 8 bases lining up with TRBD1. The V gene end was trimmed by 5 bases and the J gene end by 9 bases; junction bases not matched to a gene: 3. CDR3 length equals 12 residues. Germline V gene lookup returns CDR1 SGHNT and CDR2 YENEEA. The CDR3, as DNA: TGTGCCAGCAGCGTGGACAGGGCTGAGCAGTTCTTC. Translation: CASSVDRAEQFF.

The CDR3 nucleotides are TGTGCCAGCTCAATGGGGACTAGCGAGAGGAACATTCAGTACTTC. This sequence encodes CASSMGTSERNIQYF. V gene TRBV18 combines with J gene TRBJ2-4; 10 bases line up with TRBD2. The ends lost 5 bases at V and 7 bases at J; junction bases unmatched: 8. CDR1 and CDR2 from the germline V gene are KGHSH and LQKENI. There are 15 residues in the CDR3. Full variable domain (outside the CDR3, taken from reference TRBV18 and TRBJ2-4): NAGVMQNPRHLVRRRGQEARLRCSPMKGHSHVYWYRQLPEEGLKFMVYLQKENIIDESGMPKERFSAEFPKEGPSILRIQQVVRGDSAAYFCASSMGTSERNIQYFGAGTRLSVL.

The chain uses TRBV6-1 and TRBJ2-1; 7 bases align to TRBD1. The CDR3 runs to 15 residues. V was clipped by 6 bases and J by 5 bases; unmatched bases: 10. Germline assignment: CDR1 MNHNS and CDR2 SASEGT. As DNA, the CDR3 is TGTGCCAGCAGGGATCTCCGGGACAGCAACAATGAGCAGTTCTTC. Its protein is CASRDLRDSNNEQFF.

The CDR3 protein is CASTWAHTGELFF. DNA for the CDR3: TGTGCCAGCACGTGGGCCCACACCGGGGAGCTGTTTTTT. The rearrangement links TRBV12-3 or TRBV12-4 to TRBJ2-2; D uncertain. The ends were cut back, 7 bases at V and 3 bases at J, with 9 bases in the middle. The CDR3 contains 13 residues.

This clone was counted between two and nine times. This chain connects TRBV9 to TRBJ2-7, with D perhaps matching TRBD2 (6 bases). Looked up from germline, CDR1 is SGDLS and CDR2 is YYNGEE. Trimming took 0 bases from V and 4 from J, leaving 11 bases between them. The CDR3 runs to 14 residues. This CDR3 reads CASSVGAEGYEQYF. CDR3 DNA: TGTGCCAGCAGCGTAGGAGCGGAGGGGTACGAGCAGTACTTC.

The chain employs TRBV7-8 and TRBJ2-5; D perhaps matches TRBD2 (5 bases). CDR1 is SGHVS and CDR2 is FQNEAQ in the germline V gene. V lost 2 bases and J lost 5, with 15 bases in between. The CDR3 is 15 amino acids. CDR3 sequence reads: CASSLIPGTWETQYF. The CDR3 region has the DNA TGTGCCAGCAGCTTAATCCCGGGAACCTGGGAGACCCAGTACTTC.

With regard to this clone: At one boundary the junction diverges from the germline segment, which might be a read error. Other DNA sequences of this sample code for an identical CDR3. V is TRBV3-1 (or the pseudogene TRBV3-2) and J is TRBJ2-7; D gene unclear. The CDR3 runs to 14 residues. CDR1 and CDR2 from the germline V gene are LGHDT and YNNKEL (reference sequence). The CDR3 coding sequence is TGTGCCAGTAGCCAAACGAAGAGCTCCTACGAGCAGTACTTC. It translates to CASSQTKSSYEQYF.

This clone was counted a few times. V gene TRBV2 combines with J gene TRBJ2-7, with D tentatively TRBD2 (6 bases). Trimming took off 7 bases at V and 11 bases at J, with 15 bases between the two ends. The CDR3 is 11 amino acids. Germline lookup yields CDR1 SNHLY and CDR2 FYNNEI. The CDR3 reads CASILRDLEYF. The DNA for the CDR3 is TGTGCCAGCATTCTCCGGGACTTGGAGTACTTC. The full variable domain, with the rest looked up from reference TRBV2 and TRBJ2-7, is EPEVTQTPSHQVTQMGQEVILRCVPISNHLYFYWYRQILGQKVEFLVSFYNNEISEKSEIFDDQFSVERPDGSNFTLKIRSTKLEDSAMYFCASILRDLEYFGPGTRLTVT.

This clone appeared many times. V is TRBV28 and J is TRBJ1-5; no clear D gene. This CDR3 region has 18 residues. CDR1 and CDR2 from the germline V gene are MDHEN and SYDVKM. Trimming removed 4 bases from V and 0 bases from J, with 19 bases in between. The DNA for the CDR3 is TGTGCCAGCAGTTCATCTCGATATCTGGGGAGTAGCAATCAGCCCCAGCATTTT. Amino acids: CASSSSRYLGSSNQPQHF.

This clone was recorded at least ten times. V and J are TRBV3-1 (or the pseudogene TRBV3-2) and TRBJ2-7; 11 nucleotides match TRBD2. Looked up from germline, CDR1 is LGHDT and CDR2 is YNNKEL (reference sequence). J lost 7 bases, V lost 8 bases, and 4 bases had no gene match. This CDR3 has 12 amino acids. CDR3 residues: CASQASGREQYF. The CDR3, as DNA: TGTGCCAGCCAAGCTAGCGGGAGGGAGCAGTACTTC.

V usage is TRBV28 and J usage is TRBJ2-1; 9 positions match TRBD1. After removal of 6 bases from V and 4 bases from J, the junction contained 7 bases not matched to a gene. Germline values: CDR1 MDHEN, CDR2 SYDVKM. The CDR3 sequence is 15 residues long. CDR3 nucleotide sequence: TGTGCCAGCAGCCCCGGACAGGGGAGATACAATGAGCAGTTCTTC. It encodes CASSPGQGRYNEQFF.

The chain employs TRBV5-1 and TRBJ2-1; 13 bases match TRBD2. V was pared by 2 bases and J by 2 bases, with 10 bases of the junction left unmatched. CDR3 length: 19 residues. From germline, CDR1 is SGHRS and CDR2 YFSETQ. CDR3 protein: CASSLRLAGGPQTYNEQFF. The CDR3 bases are TGCGCCAGCAGCTTAAGACTAGCGGGAGGTCCCCAAACCTACAATGAGCAGTTCTTC.

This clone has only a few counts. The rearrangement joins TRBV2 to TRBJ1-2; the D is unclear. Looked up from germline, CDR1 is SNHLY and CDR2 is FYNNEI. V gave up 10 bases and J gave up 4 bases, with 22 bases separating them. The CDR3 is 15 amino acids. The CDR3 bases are TGTGCCACCCGAGTAGGGCAGGACTCGATCTATGGCTACACCTTC. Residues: CATRVGQDSIYGYTF.

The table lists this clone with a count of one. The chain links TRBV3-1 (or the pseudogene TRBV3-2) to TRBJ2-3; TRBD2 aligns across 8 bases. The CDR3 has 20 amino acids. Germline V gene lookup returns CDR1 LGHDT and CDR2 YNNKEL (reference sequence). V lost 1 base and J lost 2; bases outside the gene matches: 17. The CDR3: CASSQVYLAGGSSSTDTQYF. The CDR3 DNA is TGTGCCAGCAGCCAAGTCTACCTAGCGGGCGGTTCGTCTTCCACAGATACGCAGTATTTT.

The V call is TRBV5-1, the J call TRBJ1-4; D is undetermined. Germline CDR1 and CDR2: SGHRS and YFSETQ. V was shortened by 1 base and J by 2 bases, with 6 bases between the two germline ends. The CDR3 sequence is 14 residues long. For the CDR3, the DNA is TGCGCCAGCAGCTTGTCCAGTACTAATGAAAAACTGTTTTTT. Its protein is CASSLSSTNEKLFF.

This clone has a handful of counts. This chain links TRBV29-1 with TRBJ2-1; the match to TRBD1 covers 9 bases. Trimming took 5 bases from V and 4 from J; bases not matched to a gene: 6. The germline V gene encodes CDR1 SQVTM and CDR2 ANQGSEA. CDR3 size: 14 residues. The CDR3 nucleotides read TGCAGCGTTTCCCCTGGGACAGGGTACAATGAGCAGTTCTTC. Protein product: CSVSPGTGYNEQFF.

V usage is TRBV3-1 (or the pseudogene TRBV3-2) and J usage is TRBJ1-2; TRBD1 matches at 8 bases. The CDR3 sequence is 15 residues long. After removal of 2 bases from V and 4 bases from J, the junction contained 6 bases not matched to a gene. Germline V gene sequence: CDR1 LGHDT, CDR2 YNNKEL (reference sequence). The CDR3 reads CASSQSDRGGYGYTF. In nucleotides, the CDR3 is TGTGCCAGCAGCCAATCCGACAGGGGCGGCTATGGCTACACCTTC.

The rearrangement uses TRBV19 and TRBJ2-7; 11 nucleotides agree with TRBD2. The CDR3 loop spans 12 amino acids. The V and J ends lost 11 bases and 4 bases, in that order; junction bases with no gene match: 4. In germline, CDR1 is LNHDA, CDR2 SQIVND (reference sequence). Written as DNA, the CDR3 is TGTGCCTCAGGGACTAGCGGTTACGAGCAGTACTTC. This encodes CASGTSGYEQYF.

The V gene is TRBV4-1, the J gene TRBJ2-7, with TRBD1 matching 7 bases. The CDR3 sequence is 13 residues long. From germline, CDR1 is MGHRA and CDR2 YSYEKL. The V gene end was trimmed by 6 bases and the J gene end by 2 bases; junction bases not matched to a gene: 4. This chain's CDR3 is CASSPQGAYEQYF. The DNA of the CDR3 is TGCGCCAGCAGTCCCCAGGGGGCCTACGAGCAGTACTTC.

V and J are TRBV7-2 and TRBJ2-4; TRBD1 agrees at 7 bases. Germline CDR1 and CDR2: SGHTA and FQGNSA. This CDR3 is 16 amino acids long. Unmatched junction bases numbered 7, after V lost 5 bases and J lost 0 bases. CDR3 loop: CASSPWDSSAKNIQYF. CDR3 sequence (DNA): TGTGCCAGCAGCCCATGGGACAGCTCAGCCAAAAACATTCAGTACTTC.

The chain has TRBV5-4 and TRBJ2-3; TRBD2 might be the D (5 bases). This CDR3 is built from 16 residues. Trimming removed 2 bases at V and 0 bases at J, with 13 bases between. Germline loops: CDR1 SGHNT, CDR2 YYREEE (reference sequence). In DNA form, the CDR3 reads TGTGCCAGCAGCTTAATCGGTAGCGATAGCACAGATACGCAGTATTTT. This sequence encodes CASSLIGSDSTDTQYF.

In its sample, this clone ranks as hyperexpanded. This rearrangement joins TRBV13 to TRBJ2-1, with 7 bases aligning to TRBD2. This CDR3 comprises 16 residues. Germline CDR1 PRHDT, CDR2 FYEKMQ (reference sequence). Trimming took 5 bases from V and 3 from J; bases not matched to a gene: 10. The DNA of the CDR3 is TGTGCCAGCAGCCACCCCGGGGGACTATTCTACAATGAGCAGTTCTTC. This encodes CASSHPGGLFYNEQFF.

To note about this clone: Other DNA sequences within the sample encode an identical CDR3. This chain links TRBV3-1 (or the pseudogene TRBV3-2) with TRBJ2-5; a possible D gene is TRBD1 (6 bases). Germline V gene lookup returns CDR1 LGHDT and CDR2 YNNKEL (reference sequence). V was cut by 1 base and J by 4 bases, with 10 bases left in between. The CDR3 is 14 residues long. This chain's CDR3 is CASSQGGGRETQYF. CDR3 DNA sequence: TGTGCCAGCAGCCAAGGTGGGGGCCGAGAGACCCAGTACTTC.

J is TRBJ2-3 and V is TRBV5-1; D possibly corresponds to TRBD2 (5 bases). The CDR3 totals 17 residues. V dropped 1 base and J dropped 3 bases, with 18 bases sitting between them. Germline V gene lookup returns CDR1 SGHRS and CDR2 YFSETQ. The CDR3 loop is CASSLRLAGGRTDTQYF. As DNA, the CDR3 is TGCGCCAGCAGCTTGCGCCTAGCCGGCGGAAGAACAGATACGCAGTATTTT.

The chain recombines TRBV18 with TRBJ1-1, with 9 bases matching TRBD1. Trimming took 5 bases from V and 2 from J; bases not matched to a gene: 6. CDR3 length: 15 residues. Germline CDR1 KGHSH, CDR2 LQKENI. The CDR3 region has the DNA TGTGCCAGCTCATCCGGGACAGGGCACAACACTGAAGCTTTCTTT. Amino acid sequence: CASSSGTGHNTEAFF.

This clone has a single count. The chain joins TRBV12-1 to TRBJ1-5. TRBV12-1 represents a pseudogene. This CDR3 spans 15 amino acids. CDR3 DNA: TGTGCCAGCGCCAAAGCCACCCGGAGCAATCAGCCCCAGCATTTT. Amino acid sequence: CASAKATRSNQPQHF.

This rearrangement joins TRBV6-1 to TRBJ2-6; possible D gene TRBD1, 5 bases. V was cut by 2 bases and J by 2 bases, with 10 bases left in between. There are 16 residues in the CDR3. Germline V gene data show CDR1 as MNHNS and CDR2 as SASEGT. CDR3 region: CASSERQGTGANVLTF. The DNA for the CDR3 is TGTGCCAGCAGTGAACGGCAGGGAACTGGGGCCAACGTCCTGACTTTC.